This record covers a single T cell receptor beta chain. The table came from immunoSEQ multiplex PCR; TCRdb's copy has only in-frame clones and leaves some out. The table shows approximately 190,000 clones, with about 88% occurring only once. This sample stems from a study of blood T cell repertoires in COVID-19. The sequenced material came from peripheral blood. This clonotype was sampled from a woman aged 35 to 49 who had recovered from COVID-19.

CDR3 sequence reads: CASSMDSPRATEAFF. Written as DNA, the CDR3 is TGTGCCAGCTCGATGGACAGTCCCAGAGCCACTGAAGCTTTCTTT. The chain links TRBV18 to TRBJ1-1; a weak D match, TRBD1 (6 bases). Germline V gives CDR1 KGHSH, CDR2 LQKENI. The CDR3 has 15 amino acids. V was cut by 6 bases and J by 4 bases, with 18 bases left in between.